Included here is one T cell receptor (beta chain) sequence, with context. This sample was included in a study of control samples from healthy donors and cancer patients. Using immunoSEQ multiplex PCR, the repertoire was profiled, and TCRdb retains in-frame clones only, with some absent. The sample shows over 150,000 clones, 96% of them seen only once. Trimming removed 1 base at V and 3 bases at J, with 12 bases between. Germline V CDR1 and CDR2: SEHNR, FQNEAQ (reference sequence). The CDR3 contains 15 residues. The sequence derives from a woman aged 25 to 39 in good health. Sequencing was done on a sample of blood. V is TRBV7-9 and J is TRBJ1-1; TRBD1 might be the D (5 bases). The CDR3 region has the DNA TGTGCCAGCAGCTTAGGTTGGGGCGCAGACACTGAAGCTTTCTTT. Its protein product is CASSLGWGADTEAFF.